Reported below is one T cell receptor (beta chain). In its sample, this clone was seen once. It has no known antigen specificity. The record has no base qualities; no much larger clone is one base away. Via the germline V gene (reference sequence), CDR1 is MNHEY and CDR2 SMNVEV. Clipping removes 6 bases from V and 1 base from J, with 4 as the unmatched junction base count. There are 14 amino acids in the CDR3, from cysteine to phenylalanine inclusive. Only the CDR3 DNA stays, 42 bases, in frame from base 1. These data are taken from a study of blood T cell repertoires in COVID-19 (TCRdb year 2020). Looking at the study overall: The collaborator samples originated in the United States, Italy and Spain and spanned the acute and convalescent phases of COVID-19. The material from the prospective study consisted of cDNA or gDNA derived from T cells, B-cell-depleted T cells, or PBMCs. Subjects who had been exposed to COVID-19, were actively infected with it, or had recovered from it provided the deeply sampled blood TCRbeta repertoires that made up the dataset. The repertoires were released in a freely available public database meant as a resource for research on the immune response to SARS-CoV-2. Samples came from the ongoing ImmuneRACE study (first 160 participants) plus 1,254 subjects from 6 global collaborators. Sample metadata almost always included a de-identified subject ID, COVID-19 status, age in years and sex. Where available, HLA class I and class II types were taken from metadata supplied by the sample provider and were not determined by assay-based typing. Results the study describes overall, beyond this receptor: The amount of clinical and demographic metadata varied by source and participant and was provided uncurated.

Collaborating institutions collected whole blood in K2EDTA tubes following their own protocols. For TCRbeta analysis, collaborators shipped samples in one of three forms: frozen whole blood, isolated PBMCs, or DNA extracted from either of those sample types. The immunoSEQ Assay, a bias-controlled multiplex PCR, was used to amplify TCRbeta CDR3 regions from genomic DNA. Regarding the original processing steps: Nucleated cell counts per sample were estimated from amplification of reference gene primers within the assay. To quantify the absolute abundance of each unique TCRbeta CDR3 rearrangement, sequence reads were collapsed and filtered. For each sample, productive Simpson clonality was calculated by taking the square root of Simpson's diversity index across productive rearrangements. Drawn from immuneACCESS, this table holds only the in-frame rearrangements with V and J called that TCRdb kept. Clones are partly lost; checked studies trace under half to an unresolved V gene and leave the rest unexplained. V, J and clone size derive from that table, while D and trimming were established from the DNA sequence. The sample table contains around 130,000 clones; only one count was recorded for about 90% of them. Clones ranked in the top ten supply about 11% of the sample.

The sequenced material came from peripheral blood. Rearrangement joined TRBV27 to TRBJ1-1; 8 nucleotides in the junction match TRBD1. The source of this sequence is a man aged 55 to 70 with active or convalescent COVID-19. The nucleotide sequence reads TGTGCCAGCAGCCCCGGACAGGGGAACACTGAAGCTTTCTTT. Its protein product is CASSPGQGNTEAFF.